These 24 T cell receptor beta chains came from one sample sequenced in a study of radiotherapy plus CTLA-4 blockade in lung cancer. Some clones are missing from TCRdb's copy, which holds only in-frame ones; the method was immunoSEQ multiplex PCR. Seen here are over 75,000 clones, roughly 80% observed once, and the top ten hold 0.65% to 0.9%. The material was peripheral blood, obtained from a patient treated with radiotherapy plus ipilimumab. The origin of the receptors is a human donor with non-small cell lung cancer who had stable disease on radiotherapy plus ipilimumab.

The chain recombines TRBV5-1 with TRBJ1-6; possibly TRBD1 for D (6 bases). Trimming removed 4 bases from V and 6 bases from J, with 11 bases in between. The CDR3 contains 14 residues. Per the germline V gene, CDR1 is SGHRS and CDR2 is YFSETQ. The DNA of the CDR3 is TGCGCCAGCAGCCTCACGGGGGCTAATTCACCCCTCCACTTT. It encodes CASSLTGANSPLHF.

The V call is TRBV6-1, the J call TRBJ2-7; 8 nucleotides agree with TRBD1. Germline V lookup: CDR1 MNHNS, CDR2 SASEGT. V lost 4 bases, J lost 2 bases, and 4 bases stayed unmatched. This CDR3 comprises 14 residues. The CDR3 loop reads CASSGTGPTYEQYF. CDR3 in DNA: TGTGCCAGCAGTGGGACAGGGCCCACCTACGAGCAGTACTTC.

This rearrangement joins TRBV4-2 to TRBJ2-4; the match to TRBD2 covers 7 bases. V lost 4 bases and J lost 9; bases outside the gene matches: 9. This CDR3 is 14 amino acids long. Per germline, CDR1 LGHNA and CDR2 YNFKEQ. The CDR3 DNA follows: TGTGCCAGCAGCCTTCCGGGGGGTGAGGCCATTCAGTACTTC. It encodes CASSLPGGEAIQYF.

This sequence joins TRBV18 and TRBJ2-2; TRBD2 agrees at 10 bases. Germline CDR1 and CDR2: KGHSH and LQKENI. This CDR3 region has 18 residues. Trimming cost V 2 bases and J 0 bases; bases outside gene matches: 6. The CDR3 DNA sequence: TGTGCCAGCTCACCAACGGCTAGCGGGAGCGCGAACACCGGGGAGCTGTTTTTT. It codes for CASSPTASGSANTGELFF.

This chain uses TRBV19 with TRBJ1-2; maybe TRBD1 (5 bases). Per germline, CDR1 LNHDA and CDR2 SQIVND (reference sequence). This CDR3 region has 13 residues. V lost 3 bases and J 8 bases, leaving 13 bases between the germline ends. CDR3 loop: CASSIRRAGGYTF. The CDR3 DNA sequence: TGTGCCAGTAGTATTCGCAGGGCTGGCGGCTACACCTTC.

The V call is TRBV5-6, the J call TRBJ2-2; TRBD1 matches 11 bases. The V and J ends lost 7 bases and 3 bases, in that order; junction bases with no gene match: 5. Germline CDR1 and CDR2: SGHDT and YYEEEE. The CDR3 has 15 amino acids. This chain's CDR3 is CASRKDRGHTGELFF. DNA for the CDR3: TGTGCCAGCCGAAAGGACAGGGGGCACACCGGGGAGCTGTTTTTT.

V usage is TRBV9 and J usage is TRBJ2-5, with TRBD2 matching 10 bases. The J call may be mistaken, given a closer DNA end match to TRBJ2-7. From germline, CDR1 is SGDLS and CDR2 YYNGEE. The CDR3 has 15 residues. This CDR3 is CASSVGSSGGNEQYF. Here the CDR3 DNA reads TGTGCCAGCAGCGTAGGGTCTAGCGGGGGCAACGAGCAGTACTTC.

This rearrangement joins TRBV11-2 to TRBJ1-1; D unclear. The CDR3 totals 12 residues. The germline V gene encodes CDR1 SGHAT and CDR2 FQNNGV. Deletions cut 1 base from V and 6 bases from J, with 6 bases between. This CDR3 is CASSLGGPEAFF. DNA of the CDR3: TGTGCCAGCAGCTTAGGAGGGCCTGAAGCTTTCTTT.

This chain's CDR3 is CASSSEVAGSTDTQYF. The CDR3 DNA reads as TGTGCCAGCAGCTCGGAGGTAGCGGGCTCCACAGATACGCAGTATTTT. V and J are TRBV5-4 and TRBJ2-3, with 7 bases fitting TRBD2. The CDR3 is made up of 16 amino acids. Germline CDR1 and CDR2: SGHNT and YYREEE (reference sequence). V lost 3 bases, J lost 2 bases, and 9 bases stayed unmatched.

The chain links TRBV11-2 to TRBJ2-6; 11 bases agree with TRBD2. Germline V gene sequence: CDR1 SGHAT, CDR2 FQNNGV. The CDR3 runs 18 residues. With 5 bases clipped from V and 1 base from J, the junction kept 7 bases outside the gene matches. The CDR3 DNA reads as TGTGCCAGCAGCCAATCACTAGCGGGAGAGTCTGGGGCCAACGTCCTGACTTTC. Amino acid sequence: CASSQSLAGESGANVLTF.

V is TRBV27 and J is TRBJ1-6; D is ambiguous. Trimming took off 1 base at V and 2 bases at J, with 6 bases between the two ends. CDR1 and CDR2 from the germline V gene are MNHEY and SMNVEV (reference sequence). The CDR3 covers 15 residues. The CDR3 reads CASSLFGAYNSPLHF. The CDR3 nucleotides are TGTGCCAGCAGTTTATTCGGGGCCTATAATTCACCCCTCCACTTT.

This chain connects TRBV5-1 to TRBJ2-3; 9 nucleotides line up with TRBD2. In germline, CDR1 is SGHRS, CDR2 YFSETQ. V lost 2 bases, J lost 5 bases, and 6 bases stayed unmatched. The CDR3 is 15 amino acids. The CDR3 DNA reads TGCGCCAGCAGCTTCGGCGGGGGGGCCAAAGATACGCAGTATTTT. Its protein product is CASSFGGGAKDTQYF.

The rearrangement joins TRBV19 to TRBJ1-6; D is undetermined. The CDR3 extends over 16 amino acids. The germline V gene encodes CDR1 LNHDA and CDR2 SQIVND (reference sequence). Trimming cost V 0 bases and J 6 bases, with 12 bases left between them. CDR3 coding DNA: TGTGCCAGTAGTATAGAGCGGGCGGCTCCTAATTCACCCCTCCACTTT. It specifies CASSIERAAPNSPLHF.

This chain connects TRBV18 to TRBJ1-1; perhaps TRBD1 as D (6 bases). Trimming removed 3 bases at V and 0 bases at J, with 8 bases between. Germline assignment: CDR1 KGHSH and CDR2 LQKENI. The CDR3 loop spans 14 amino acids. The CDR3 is CASSPYRVNTEAFF. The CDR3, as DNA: TGTGCCAGCTCACCGTACAGGGTGAACACTGAAGCTTTCTTT.

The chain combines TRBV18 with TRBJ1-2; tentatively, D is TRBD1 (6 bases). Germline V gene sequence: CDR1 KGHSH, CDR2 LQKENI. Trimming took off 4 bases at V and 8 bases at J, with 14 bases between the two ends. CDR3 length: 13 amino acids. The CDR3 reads CASSQPGTRGYTF. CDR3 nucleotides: TGTGCCAGCTCACAACCCGGGACAAGGGGCTACACCTTC.

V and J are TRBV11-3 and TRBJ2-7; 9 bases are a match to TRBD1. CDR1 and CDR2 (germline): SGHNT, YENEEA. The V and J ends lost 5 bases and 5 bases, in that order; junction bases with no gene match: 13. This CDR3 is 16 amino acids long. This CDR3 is CASSQSAGTGFNEQYF. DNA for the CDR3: TGTGCCAGCAGCCAATCTGCCGGGACAGGGTTTAACGAGCAGTACTTC.

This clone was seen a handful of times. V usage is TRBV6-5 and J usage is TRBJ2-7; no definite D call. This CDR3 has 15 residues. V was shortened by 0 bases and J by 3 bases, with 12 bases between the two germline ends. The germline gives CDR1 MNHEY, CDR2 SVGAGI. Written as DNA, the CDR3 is TGTGCCAGCAGTTACTCGTACGGCGAGAACTACGAGCAGTACTTC. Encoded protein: CASSYSYGENYEQYF.

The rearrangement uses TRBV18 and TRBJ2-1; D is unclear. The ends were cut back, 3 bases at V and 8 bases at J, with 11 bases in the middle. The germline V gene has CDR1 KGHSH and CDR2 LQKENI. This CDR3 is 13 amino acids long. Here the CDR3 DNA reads TGTGCCAGCTCACCGAGACGGACGGATGAGCAGTTCTTC. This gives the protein CASSPRRTDEQFF.

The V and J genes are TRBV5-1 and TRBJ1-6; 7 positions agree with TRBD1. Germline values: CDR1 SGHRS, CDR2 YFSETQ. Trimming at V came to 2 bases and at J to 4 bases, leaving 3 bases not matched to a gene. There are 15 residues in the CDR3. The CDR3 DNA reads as TGCGCCAGCAGCTTCTCGGGACAGTATAATTCACCCCTCCACTTT. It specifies CASSFSGQYNSPLHF.

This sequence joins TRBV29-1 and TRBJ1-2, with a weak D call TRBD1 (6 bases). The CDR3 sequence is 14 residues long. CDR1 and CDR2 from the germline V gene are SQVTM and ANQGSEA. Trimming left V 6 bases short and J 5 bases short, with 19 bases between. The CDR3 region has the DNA TGCAGCGTGAGGGGCGGGGAGAGGGGGTATGGCTACACCTTC. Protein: CSVRGGERGYGYTF.

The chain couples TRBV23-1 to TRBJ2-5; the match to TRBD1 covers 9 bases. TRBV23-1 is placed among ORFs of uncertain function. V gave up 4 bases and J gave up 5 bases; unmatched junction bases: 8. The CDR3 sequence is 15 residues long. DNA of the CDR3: TGCGCCAGCAGTCGCCACAGGGGGCTGGGGGAGACCCAGTACTTC. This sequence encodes CASSRHRGLGETQYF.

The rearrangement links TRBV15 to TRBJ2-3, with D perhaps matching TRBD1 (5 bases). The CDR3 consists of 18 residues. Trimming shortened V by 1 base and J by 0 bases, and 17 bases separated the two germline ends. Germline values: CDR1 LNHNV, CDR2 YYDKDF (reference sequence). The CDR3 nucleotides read TGTGCCACCAGCAGAGCGTATCGGAAAGGGGATAGCACAGATACGCAGTATTTT. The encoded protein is CATSRAYRKGDSTDTQYF.

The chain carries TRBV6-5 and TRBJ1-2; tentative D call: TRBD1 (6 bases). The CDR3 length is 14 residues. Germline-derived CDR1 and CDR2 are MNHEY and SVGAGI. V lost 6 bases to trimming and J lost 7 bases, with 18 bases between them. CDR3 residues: CASSSNQGSSGYTF. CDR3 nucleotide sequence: TGTGCCAGCAGCTCAAACCAGGGGAGCTCTGGCTACACCTTC.

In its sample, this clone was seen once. As DNA, the CDR3 is TGTGCCAGCTCACCAGGACAGATCCCCGAGGGGTACACCTTC. This encodes CASSPGQIPEGYTF. This chain joins TRBV18 and TRBJ1-2; perhaps TRBD1 as D (6 bases). This CDR3 region has 14 residues. Trimming left V 2 bases short and J 11 bases short, with 18 bases between. Germline-derived CDR1 and CDR2 are KGHSH and LQKENI.